The 23 T cell receptor beta chains below come from one sample, sequenced in a study of T cell responses to AZD1222 COVID-19 vaccine. The repertoire was sequenced with immunoSEQ multiplex PCR; TCRdb's copy has only in-frame clones and lacks some. Of under 150,000 clones listed, over 75% are singletons. Sequenced material: peripheral blood, taken 28 days after the second AZD1222 dose. These TCRs come from an adult who received the AZD1222 COVID-19 vaccine.

V gene TRBV7-9 combines with J gene TRBJ2-5; D gene ambiguous. Germline V gene lookup returns CDR1 SEHNR and CDR2 FQNEAQ (reference sequence). Trimming shortened V by 1 base and J by 5 bases, and 8 bases separated the two germline ends. This CDR3 contains 13 residues. For the CDR3, the DNA is TGTGCCAGCAGCTTAGAGGTCGGCGAGACCCAGTACTTC. The encoded protein is CASSLEVGETQYF. Looking up the rest from reference TRBV7-9 and TRBJ2-5 gives the full variable domain: DTGVSQNPRHKITKRGQNVTFRCDPISEHNRLYWYRQTLGQGPEFLTYFQNEAQLEKSRLLSDRFSAERPKGSFSTLEIQRTEQGDSAMYLCASSLEVGETQYFGPGTRLLVL.

The genes are TRBV7-9 and TRBJ1-6; D is unresolved. The CDR3 runs to 15 residues. V shed 7 bases and J shed 1 base, with 11 bases lying between them. Germline V gives CDR1 SEHNR, CDR2 FQNEAQ (reference sequence). The CDR3: CASKGNGSYNSPLHF. CDR3 DNA sequence: TGTGCCAGCAAAGGGAATGGGTCCTATAATTCACCCCTCCACTTT.

This chain connects TRBV2 to TRBJ2-3; a possible D gene is TRBD2 (5 bases). Germline loops: CDR1 SNHLY, CDR2 FYNNEI. The CDR3 sequence is 14 residues long. Trimming pared 2 bases from V and 0 bases from J, leaving 6 bases between. The CDR3 DNA reads TGTGCCAGCAGTGAAAGGACTAGCACAGATACGCAGTATTTT. It translates to CASSERTSTDTQYF. Combining the CDR3 with reference TRBV2 and TRBJ2-3 gives the whole variable domain EPEVTQTPSHQVTQMGQEVILRCVPISNHLYFYWYRQILGQKVEFLVSFYNNEISEKSEIFDDQFSVERPDGSNFTLKIRSTKLEDSAMYFCASSERTSTDTQYFGPGTRLTVL.

This clone appeared a single time. The V gene is TRBV18, the J gene TRBJ2-7; D uncertain. The CDR3 consists of 11 residues. Trimming stripped 1 base from V and 4 bases from J, with 2 bases between. CDR1 is KGHSH, CDR2 LQKENI, per germline. CDR3 region: CASSPQYEQYF. The CDR3, as DNA: TGTGCCAGCTCACCACAGTACGAGCAGTACTTC.

This sequence joins TRBV18 and TRBJ1-2; perhaps TRBD1 as D (5 bases). The V end was cut by 3 bases, the J end by 2 bases, with 13 bases between. Germline V gene sequence: CDR1 KGHSH, CDR2 LQKENI. The CDR3 loop spans 15 amino acids. CDR3 coding DNA: TGTGCCAGCTCACCCCGACAGCAAATAAACTATGGCTACACCTTC. The encoded protein is CASSPRQQINYGYTF.

The chain combines TRBV9 with TRBJ1-6, with TRBD1 identical over 9 bases. The CDR3 extends over 14 amino acids. The ends lost 6 bases at V and 6 bases at J; junction bases unmatched: 4. Per germline, CDR1 SGDLS and CDR2 YYNGEE. The CDR3 spells CASTTGGGNSPLHF. The CDR3 DNA reads TGTGCCAGCACCACAGGGGGCGGTAATTCACCCCTCCACTTT.

The J gene is TRBJ1-1, the V gene TRBV6-1, with 7 bases aligning to TRBD1. The CDR3 is made up of 15 amino acids. J gave up 4 bases and V 3 bases, and 8 bases lay outside the gene matches. Germline CDR1 reads MNHNS; CDR2 reads SASEGT. The CDR3 nucleotides are TGTGCCAGCAGTGATTTCGGGTCAGGGGGCACTGAAGCTTTCTTT. It encodes CASSDFGSGGTEAFF.

The chain joins TRBV12-3 or TRBV12-4 to TRBJ2-5; D not certain. Trimming pared 5 bases from V and 5 bases from J, leaving 6 bases between. The length of the CDR3 is 11 residues. The CDR3 DNA is TGTGCCAGCAGTCCACGGGAGACCCAGTACTTC. This codes for CASSPRETQYF.

The chain links TRBV6-5 to TRBJ1-2; 8 positions match TRBD1. V was clipped by 5 bases and J by 4 bases; unmatched bases: 9. CDR1 and CDR2 from the germline V gene are MNHEY and SVGAGI. The CDR3 is made up of 15 amino acids. The CDR3 loop is CASSPLGQGGYGYTF. The CDR3 nucleotides are TGTGCCAGCAGTCCCCTCGGACAGGGAGGCTATGGCTACACCTTC.

This clone showed up just a few times. The sample carries other DNA sequences with the same CDR3. The V gene is TRBV18, the J gene TRBJ1-1; perhaps TRBD1 as D (5 bases). V gave up 3 bases and J gave up 4 bases, with 12 bases separating them. CDR3 length: 14 residues. Germline CDR1 is KGHSH and CDR2 is LQKENI. The CDR3 protein is CASSPSGGGTEAFF. For the CDR3, the DNA is TGTGCCAGCTCACCTAGCGGGGGAGGCACTGAAGCTTTCTTT.

This chain links TRBV3-1 (or the pseudogene TRBV3-2) with TRBJ1-5; TRBD1 might be the D (6 bases). Germline CDR1 and CDR2: LGHDT and YNNKEL (reference sequence). The CDR3 length is 13 residues. V was trimmed by 5 bases and J by 6 bases, leaving 11 bases between them. The CDR3 is CASSNRVGQPQHF. The CDR3 DNA follows: TGTGCCAGCAGCAACAGGGTGGGTCAGCCCCAGCATTTT.

The chain carries TRBV3-1 (or the pseudogene TRBV3-2) and TRBJ2-5; a possible D gene is TRBD2 (5 bases). The CDR3 is 16 residues long. Germline V gene lookup returns CDR1 LGHDT and CDR2 YNNKEL (reference sequence). V was trimmed by 1 base and J by 5 bases, leaving 17 bases between them. CDR3 amino acids: CASSQVGGRSEETQYF. CDR3 bases: TGTGCCAGCAGCCAAGTCGGAGGTCGGTCGGAGGAGACCCAGTACTTC.

CDR3 nucleotide sequence: TGTGCCAGCAGTTACCGTTGGGACAGGGTTAGCAATCAGCCCCAGCATTTT. Residues: CASSYRWDRVSNQPQHF. The V call is TRBV6-2 or TRBV6-3, the J call TRBJ1-5, with TRBD1 matching over 9 bases. Germline trimming cut 2 bases from V and 0 bases from J; bases unmatched to any gene: 5. The CDR3 is 17 amino acids. Looked up from germline, CDR1 is MNHEY and CDR2 is SVGEGT.

This clone was observed a few times. The CDR3 loop is CASSPAIRDRQHF. The CDR3 nucleotides read TGTGCCAGTAGTCCAGCCATTCGGGACCGCCAGCATTTT. J is TRBJ1-5 and V is TRBV19, with TRBD1 as a possible D gene (5 bases). The germline gives CDR1 LNHDA, CDR2 SQIVND (reference sequence). Trimming cost V 5 bases and J 12 bases, with 17 bases left between them. This CDR3 is built from 13 residues.

This chain connects TRBV27 to TRBJ1-6; TRBD1 might be the D (5 bases). This CDR3 spans 17 amino acids. CDR1 and CDR2 (germline): MNHEY, SMNVEV (reference sequence). Trimming cost V 2 bases and J 0 bases, with 11 bases left between them. This chain's CDR3 is CASSLGGATSYNSPLHF. The CDR3 region has the DNA TGTGCCAGCAGTTTAGGGGGTGCCACCTCCTATAATTCACCCCTCCACTTT.

This clone has a single count. The chain uses TRBV27 and TRBJ1-1; 7 bases align to TRBD1. V trimming: 4 bases; J trimming: 7 bases; junction bases outside the gene matches: 9. Germline CDR1 MNHEY, CDR2 SMNVEV (reference sequence). The CDR3 covers 14 residues. CDR3: CASSSPKGASEAFF. CDR3 DNA sequence: TGTGCCAGCAGTTCTCCGAAGGGGGCTAGTGAAGCTTTCTTT.

The rearrangement links TRBV5-4 to TRBJ2-5; 8 nucleotides align to TRBD1. CDR3 length: 15 residues. The junction had 7 bases not matched to a gene; V was cut back by 4 bases and J by 2 bases. Germline V CDR1 and CDR2: SGHNT, YYREEE (reference sequence). For the CDR3, the DNA is TGTGCCAGCAGCCGGGACAGGCATAATCAAGAGACCCAGTACTTC. It specifies CASSRDRHNQETQYF.

This rearrangement joins TRBV7-2 to TRBJ2-1, with TRBD2 identical over 8 bases. This CDR3 region has 15 residues. Trimming cost V 8 bases and J 7 bases; bases outside gene matches: 13. The germline V gene has CDR1 SGHTA and CDR2 FQGNSA. The CDR3 loop reads CASQRGGLTGNEQFF. The CDR3 nucleotides are TGTGCCAGCCAGCGCGGGGGGTTAACAGGAAATGAGCAGTTCTTC. Combining the CDR3 with reference TRBV7-2 and TRBJ2-1 gives the whole variable domain GAGVSQSPSNKVTEKGKDVELRCDPISGHTALYWYRQSLGQGLEFLIYFQGNSAPDKSGLPSDRFSAERTGGSVSTLTIQRTQQEDSAVYLCASQRGGLTGNEQFFGPGTRLTVL.

This clone was found a few times. CDR3 amino acids: CASSLEELVAYEQYF. Written as DNA, the CDR3 is TGTGCCAGCAGCTTAGAAGAGCTCGTGGCCTACGAGCAGTACTTC. This chain uses TRBV7-8 with TRBJ2-7; the D is unclear. The CDR3 sequence is 15 residues long. The V end lost 1 base, the J end lost 2 bases, and 12 bases lay between the germline ends. CDR1 and CDR2 (germline): SGHVS, FQNEAQ.

This chain connects TRBV20-1 to TRBJ1-6; D not certain. Germline V gene data show CDR1 as DFQATT and CDR2 as SNEGSKA (reference sequence). This CDR3 has 13 amino acids. V was pared by 3 bases and J by 9 bases, with 12 bases between. The CDR3 coding sequence is TGCAGTGCTAGTTTAATGCCCGGTTCACCCCTCCACTTT. Amino acids: CSASLMPGSPLHF.

CDR3 region: CASSYVQSTNQPQHF. The CDR3 coding sequence is TGTGCCAGCAGTTACGTACAGTCAACTAATCAGCCCCAGCATTTT. The chain joins TRBV6-5 to TRBJ1-5; no clear D. CDR1 is MNHEY, CDR2 SVGAGI, per germline. V was clipped by 2 bases and J by 4 bases, with 12 bases between them. The CDR3 spans 15 residues.

The rearrangement uses TRBV24-1 and TRBJ2-6; no definite D call. Germline V CDR1 and CDR2: KGHDR, SFDVKD. V gave up 4 bases and J gave up 5 bases, with 8 bases separating them. The CDR3 totals 14 residues. The DNA of the CDR3 is TGTGCCACCAGTGACCCGGCGTGGGCCAACGTCCTGACTTTC. This translates into CATSDPAWANVLTF.

Concerning this clone itself: Other DNA sequences from this sample encode an identical CDR3 as well. The rearrangement links TRBV18 to TRBJ1-1; D gene ambiguous. The V and J ends lost 2 bases and 1 base respectively, with 2 bases between them. Germline V CDR1 and CDR2: KGHSH, LQKENI. This CDR3 comprises 12 residues. Written as DNA, the CDR3 is TGTGCCAGCTCACCAACGAACACTGAAGCTTTCTTT. Protein sequence: CASSPTNTEAFF.